A selection of T cell receptor beta chains follows, all from one sample in a study of T cell changes during pregnancy in multiple sclerosis. Repertoires were generated with immunoSEQ multiplex PCR, while TCRdb's copy carries only in-frame clones and drops some. The table includes some 71,000 clones, 92% detected once. This sample comprised peripheral blood, obtained after pregnancy. These receptors came from a female donor with multiple sclerosis, enrolled in a pregnancy study. Both conserved end residues are part of each CDR3. A D gene is named only where the DNA matches it firmly. Clone size, where shown, is once, few, many, or a class for clones that have expanded.

>.|TRBJ1-2|TRBV7-2|.
TGTGCCAGCAGCTTAGGTACAGGGTCAGACTATGGCTACACCTTC
CASSLGTGSDYGYTF
>.|TRBJ1-2|TRBV7-9|.
TGTGCCAGCAGCTTAGGGGAGGGGAGGCATGGCTACACCTTC
CASSLGEGRHGYTF
>.|TRBJ1-1|TRBV6-5|few
TGTGCCAGCAGTAGTGGACAGAGTGAAGCTTTCTTT
CASSSGQSEAFF
>TRBD2|TRBJ2-7|TRBV5-1|once
TGCGCCAGCAGCTCCGGGACTAGCGTCGCCTACGAGCAGTACTTC
CASSSGTSVAYEQYF
>.|TRBJ2-4|TRBV7-9|.
TGTGCCAGCAGCTTAGGAGGTTCCGGAGGCATTCAGTACTTC
CASSLGGSGGIQYF
>.|TRBJ2-2|TRBV7-2|.
TGTGCCAGCAGCCACTCCGTAAAGGGGGCGAACACCGGGGAGCTGTTTTTT
CASSHSVKGANTGELFF
>.|TRBJ2-7|TRBV7-9|.
TGTGCCAGCAGCTTACCATCCTACGAGCAGTACTTC
CASSLPSYEQYF
>TRBD2|TRBJ2-5|TRBV5-1|.
TGCGCCAGCAGCTTGCTCCTAGCGGGAGGGCCGGGCGACCCCTCAGAGACCCAGTACTTC
CASSLLLAGGPGDPSETQYF
>.|TRBJ1-2|TRBV5-4|.
TGTGCCAGCAGCTACCTCGACAGGACTCAAAATGGCTACACCTTC
CASSYLDRTQNGYTF
>.|TRBJ1-4|TRBV4-1|few
TGCGCCAGCAGCCAAGGCCGGCCCCAGGAAGAAAAACTGTTTTTT
CASSQGRPQEEKLFF
>.|TRBJ2-5|TRBV30|.
TGTGCCTGGAGTGACGGCGAGACAGTCAAAGAGACCCAGTACTTC
CAWSDGETVKETQYF
>.|TRBJ1-1|TRBV2|.
TGTGCCAGCAGTGAAGTTGGAAGGGGCCACACTGAAGCTTTCTTT
CASSEVGRGHTEAFF
>.|TRBJ2-7|TRBV28|.
TGTGCCAGCAGTCCGCCCCGGGAGTTCGACGAGCAGTACTTC
CASSPPREFDEQYF
>.|TRBJ1-4|TRBV4-1|.
TGCGCCAGCAGCCAAGAAGGAGCCACTAATGAAAAACTGTTTTTT
CASSQEGATNEKLFF
>.|TRBJ2-7|TRBV6-5|.
TGTGCCAGCAGTTACCCGAGGGGGTCTCGCTACGAGCAGTACTTC
CASSYPRGSRYEQYF
>TRBD1|TRBJ1-4|TRBV4-2|.
TGTGCCAGCAGCCAAGCGGGGACAGGGGGTGCAACTAATGAAAAACTGTTTTTT
CASSQAGTGGATNEKLFF